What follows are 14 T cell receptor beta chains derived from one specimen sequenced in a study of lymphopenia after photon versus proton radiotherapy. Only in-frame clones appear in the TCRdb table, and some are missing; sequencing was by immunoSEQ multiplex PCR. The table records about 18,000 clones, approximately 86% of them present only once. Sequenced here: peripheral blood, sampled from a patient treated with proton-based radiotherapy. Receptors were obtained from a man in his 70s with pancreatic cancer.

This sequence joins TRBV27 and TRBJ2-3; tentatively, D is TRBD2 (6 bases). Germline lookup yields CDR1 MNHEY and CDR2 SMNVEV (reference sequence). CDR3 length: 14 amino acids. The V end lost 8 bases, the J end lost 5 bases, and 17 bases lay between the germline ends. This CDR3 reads CASLPAGGVDTQYF. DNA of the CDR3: TGTGCCAGCCTCCCAGCTGGCGGGGTAGATACGCAGTATTTT.

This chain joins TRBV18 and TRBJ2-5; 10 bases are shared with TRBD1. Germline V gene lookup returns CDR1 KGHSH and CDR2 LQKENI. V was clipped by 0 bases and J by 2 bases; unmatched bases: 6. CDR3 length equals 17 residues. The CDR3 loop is CASSPPFGQGDQETQYF. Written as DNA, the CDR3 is TGTGCCAGCTCACCACCGTTCGGACAGGGGGATCAAGAGACCCAGTACTTC.

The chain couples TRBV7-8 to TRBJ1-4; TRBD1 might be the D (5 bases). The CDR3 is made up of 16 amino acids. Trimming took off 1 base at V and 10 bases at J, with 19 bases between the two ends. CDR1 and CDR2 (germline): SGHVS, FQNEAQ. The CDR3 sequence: CASSLDAGRGYGKLFF. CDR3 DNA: TGTGCCAGCAGCTTAGACGCGGGACGGGGTTATGGAAAACTGTTTTTT.

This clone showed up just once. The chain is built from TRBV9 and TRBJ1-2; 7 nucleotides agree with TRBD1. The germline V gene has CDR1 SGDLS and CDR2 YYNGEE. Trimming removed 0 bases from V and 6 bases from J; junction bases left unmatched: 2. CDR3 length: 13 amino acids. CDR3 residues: CASSVAQGHGYTF. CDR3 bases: TGTGCCAGCAGCGTAGCACAGGGGCATGGCTACACCTTC. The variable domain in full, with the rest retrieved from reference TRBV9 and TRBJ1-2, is DSGVTQTPKHLITATGQRVTLRCSPRSGDLSVYWYQQSLDQGLQFLIQYYNGEERAKGNILERFSAQQFPDLHSELNLSSLELGDSALYFCASSVAQGHGYTFGSGTRLTVV.

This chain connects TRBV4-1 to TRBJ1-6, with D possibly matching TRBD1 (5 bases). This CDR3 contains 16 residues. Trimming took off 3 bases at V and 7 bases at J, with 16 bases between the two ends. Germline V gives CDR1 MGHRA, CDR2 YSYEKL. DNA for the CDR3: TGCGCCAGCAGCCAGACAGCCCTAGGGATGAATTCACCCCTCCACTTT. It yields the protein CASSQTALGMNSPLHF.

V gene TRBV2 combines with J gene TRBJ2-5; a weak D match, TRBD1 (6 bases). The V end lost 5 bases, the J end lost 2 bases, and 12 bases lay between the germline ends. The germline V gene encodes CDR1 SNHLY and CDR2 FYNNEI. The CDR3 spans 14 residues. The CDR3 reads CASSSITGQETQYF. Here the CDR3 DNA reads TGTGCCAGCAGTTCGATCACAGGGCAAGAGACCCAGTACTTC.

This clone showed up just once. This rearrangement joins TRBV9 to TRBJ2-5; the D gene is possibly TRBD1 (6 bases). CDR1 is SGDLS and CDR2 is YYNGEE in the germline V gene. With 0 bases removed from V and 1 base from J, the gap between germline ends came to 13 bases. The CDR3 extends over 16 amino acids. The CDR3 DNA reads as TGTGCCAGCAGCGTAGGTGTCAGGGGCTCCCAAGAGACCCAGTACTTC. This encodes CASSVGVRGSQETQYF.

CDR3 residues: CASSTGRAITYNEQFF. CDR3 DNA: TGCGCCAGCAGCACTGGGCGAGCGATTACCTACAATGAGCAGTTCTTC. The chain joins TRBV5-1 to TRBJ2-1; D unresolved. Between the trimmed V and J ends, which lost 4 bases and 2 bases, there was a span of 16 bases. Germline-derived CDR1 and CDR2 are SGHRS and YFSETQ. The CDR3 is made up of 16 amino acids.

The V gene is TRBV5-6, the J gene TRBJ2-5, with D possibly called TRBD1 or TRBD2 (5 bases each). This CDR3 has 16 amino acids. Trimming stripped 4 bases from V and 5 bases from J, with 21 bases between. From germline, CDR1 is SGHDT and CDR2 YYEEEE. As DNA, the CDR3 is TGTGCCAGCAGCCTGGTAGGGGTGGCAACGGGGGAGACCCAGTACTTC. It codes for CASSLVGVATGETQYF.

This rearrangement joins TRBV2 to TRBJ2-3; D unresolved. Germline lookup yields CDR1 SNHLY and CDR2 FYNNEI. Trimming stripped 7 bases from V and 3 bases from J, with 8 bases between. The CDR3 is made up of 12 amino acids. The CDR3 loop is CASNLGTDTQYF. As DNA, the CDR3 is TGTGCCAGCAACCTTGGTACAGATACGCAGTATTTT. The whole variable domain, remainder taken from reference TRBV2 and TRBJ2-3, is EPEVTQTPSHQVTQMGQEVILRCVPISNHLYFYWYRQILGQKVEFLVSFYNNEISEKSEIFDDQFSVERPDGSNFTLKIRSTKLEDSAMYFCASNLGTDTQYFGPGTRLTVL.

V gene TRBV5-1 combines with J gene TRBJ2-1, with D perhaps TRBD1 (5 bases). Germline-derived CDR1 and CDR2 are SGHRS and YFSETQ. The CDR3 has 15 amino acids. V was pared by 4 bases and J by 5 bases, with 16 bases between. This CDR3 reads CASSPDSTSNNEQFF. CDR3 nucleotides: TGCGCCAGCAGCCCTGACAGTACCTCGAACAATGAGCAGTTCTTC.

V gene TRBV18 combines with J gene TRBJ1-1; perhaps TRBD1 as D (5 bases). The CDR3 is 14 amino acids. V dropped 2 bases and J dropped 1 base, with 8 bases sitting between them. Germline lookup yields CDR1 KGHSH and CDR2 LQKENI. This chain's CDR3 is CASSPGHPNTEAFF. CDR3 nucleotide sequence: TGTGCCAGCTCACCAGGACACCCGAACACTGAAGCTTTCTTT.

The chain's CDR3 is CASSRRDFETDTQYF. CDR3 DNA sequence: TGCGCCAGCAGCCGTCGGGACTTTGAAACAGATACGCAGTATTTT. This sequence joins TRBV5-1 and TRBJ2-3; maybe TRBD2 (6 bases). V gave up 4 bases and J gave up 3 bases, with 15 bases separating them. CDR1 is SGHRS, CDR2 YFSETQ, per germline. CDR3 size: 15 residues.

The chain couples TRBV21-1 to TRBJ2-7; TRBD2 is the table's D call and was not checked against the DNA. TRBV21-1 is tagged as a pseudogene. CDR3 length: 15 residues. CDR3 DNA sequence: TGTGCCAGCAGCTCCCGAGGTACAATTCCCTACGAGCAGTACTTC. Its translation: CASSSRGTIPYEQYF.